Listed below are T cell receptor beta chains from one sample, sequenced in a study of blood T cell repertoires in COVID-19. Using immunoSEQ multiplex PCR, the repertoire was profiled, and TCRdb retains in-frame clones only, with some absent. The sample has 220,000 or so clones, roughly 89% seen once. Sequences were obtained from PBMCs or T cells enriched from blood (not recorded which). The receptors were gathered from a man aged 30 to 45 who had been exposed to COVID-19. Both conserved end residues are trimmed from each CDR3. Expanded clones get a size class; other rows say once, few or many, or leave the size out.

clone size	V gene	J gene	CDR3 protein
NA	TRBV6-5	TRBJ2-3	ASSYRRGGGDTQY
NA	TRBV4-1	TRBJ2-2	ASSQDTLATGELF
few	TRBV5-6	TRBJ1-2	ASSQTGDYSNYGYT
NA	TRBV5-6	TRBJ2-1	ASSVGGQGAEQF
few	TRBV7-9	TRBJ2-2	ASRGTDLDTGELF
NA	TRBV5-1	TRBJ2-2	ASSGTSGNTGELF
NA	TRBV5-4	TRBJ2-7	ASSWEPGLGYEQY
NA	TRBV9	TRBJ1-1	ASSATRGGNTEAF
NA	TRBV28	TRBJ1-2	ASSLGQGRIYGYT
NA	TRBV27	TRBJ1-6	ASSLTASSYNSPLH
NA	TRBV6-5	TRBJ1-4	ASSPGGIGNEKLF
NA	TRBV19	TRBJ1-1	ASSMGDSNTEAF
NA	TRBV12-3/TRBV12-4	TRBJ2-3	ASSNSGFGTQY
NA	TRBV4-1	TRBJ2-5	ASSQGPYRGGEQETQY
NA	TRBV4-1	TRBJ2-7	ASSQDGRGASYEQY
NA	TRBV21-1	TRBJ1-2	ASMAGANGYT
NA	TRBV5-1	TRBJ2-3	ASAQGDTTDTQY
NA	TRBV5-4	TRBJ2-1	ASSFPLRGGANDEQF
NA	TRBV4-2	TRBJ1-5	ASSQADTGGQPQH
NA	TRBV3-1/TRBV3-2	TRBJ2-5	ASSPRTNQAETQY
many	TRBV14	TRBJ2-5	ASSLAVGETQY
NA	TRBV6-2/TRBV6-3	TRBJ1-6	ASSSLQESANLH
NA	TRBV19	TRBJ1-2	ASSSTEGPLGYT
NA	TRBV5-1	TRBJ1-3	ASSQNSGNTIY
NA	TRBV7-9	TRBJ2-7	ASSSRRLASSYEQY
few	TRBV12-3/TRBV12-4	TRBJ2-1	ASSLGRYNEQF
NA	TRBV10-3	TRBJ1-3	AISFSGTDGNTIY
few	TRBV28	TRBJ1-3	ASSLFKAVSGNTIY
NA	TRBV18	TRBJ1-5	ASSPPGTGPFNQPQH
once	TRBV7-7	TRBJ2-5	ASSLSQGARETQY
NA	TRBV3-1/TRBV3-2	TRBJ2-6	ASSQLQILSGANVLT
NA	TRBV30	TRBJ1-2	AWSLGSGGGYT
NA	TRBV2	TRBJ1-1	ASARDLNTEAF
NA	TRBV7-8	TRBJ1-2	ASSLARWAQSMDGYT
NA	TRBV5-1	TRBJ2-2	ASRASMYTGELF
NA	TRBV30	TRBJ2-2	ASSNSNTGELF
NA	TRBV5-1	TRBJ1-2	ASSETNYGYT
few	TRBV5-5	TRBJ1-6	ASSLAAIYNSPLH
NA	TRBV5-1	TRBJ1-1	ASSATGAVGTEAF
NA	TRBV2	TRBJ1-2	ATGGGNYGYT
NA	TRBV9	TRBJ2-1	ASSVELDDWNEQF
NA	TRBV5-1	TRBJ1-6	ASSPGLGGGFINSPLH
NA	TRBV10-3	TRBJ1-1	AISRGDRADPEAF
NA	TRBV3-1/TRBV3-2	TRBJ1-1	ASSLTRGTEAF
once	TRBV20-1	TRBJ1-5	SASLRTARDQPQH
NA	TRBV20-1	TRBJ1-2	SARLTRGYT
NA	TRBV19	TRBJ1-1	ASSIGGRSAEAF
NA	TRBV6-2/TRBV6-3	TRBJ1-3	ASSYSAVMSGNTIY